These 2 T cell receptor beta chains share one sample of origin, sequenced in a study of blood T cell repertoires in COVID-19. Measured with immunoSEQ multiplex PCR; TCRdb has only the in-frame clones, and not every one. The data contain approximately 140,000 clones, 86% of them singletons. The sequencing sample was made of peripheral blood. Every receptor here comes from a man in his 70s with acute or convalescent COVID-19.

This chain joins TRBV5-5 and TRBJ1-4, with TRBD1 matching over 8 bases. The CDR3 sequence is 16 residues long. V lost 5 bases and J lost 3; bases outside the gene matches: 9. Germline V gives CDR1 SGHKS, CDR2 YYEKEE (reference sequence). The CDR3 region is CASRPTGGTANEKLFF. DNA for the CDR3: TGTGCCAGCAGGCCTACAGGGGGGACGGCTAATGAAAAACTGTTTTTT.

The chain is built from TRBV5-1 and TRBJ1-3; 8 bases are a match to TRBD1. Germline trimming cut 3 bases from V and 0 bases from J; bases unmatched to any gene: 8. This CDR3 is 17 amino acids long. CDR1 SGHRS and CDR2 YFSETQ come from the germline V gene. The DNA of the CDR3 is TGCGCCAGCAGCTCCCAACAGGGGGGCCCCTCTGGAAACACCATATATTTT. Translating gives CASSSQQGGPSGNTIYF.